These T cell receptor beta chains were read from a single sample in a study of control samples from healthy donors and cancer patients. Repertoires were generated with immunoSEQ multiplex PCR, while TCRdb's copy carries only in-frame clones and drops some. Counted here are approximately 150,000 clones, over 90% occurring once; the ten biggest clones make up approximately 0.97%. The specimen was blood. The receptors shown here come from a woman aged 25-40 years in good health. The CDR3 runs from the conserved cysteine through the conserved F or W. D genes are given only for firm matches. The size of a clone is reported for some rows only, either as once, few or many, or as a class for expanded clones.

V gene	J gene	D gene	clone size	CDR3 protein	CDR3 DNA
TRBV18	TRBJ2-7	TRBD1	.	CASSGQGAYEQYF	TGTGCCAGCTCAGGACAGGGAGCCTACGAGCAGTACTTC
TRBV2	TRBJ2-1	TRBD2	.	CASSEWREVNGEQFF	TGTGCCAGCAGTGAATGGCGGGAGGTCAATGGTGAGCAGTTCTTC
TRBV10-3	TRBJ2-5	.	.	CAAGGDVETQYF	TGTGCCGCTGGAGGGGACGTCGAGACCCAGTACTTC
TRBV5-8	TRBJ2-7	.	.	CASSLGQGSYEQYF	TGTGCCAGCAGCTTGGGGCAGGGTTCCTACGAGCAGTACTTC
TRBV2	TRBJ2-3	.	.	CASSENRDKDTQYF	TGTGCCAGCAGTGAAAACAGGGATAAGGATACGCAGTATTTT
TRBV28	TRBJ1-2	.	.	CASSLFARYGYTF	TGTGCCAGCAGTCTCTTTGCAAGGTATGGCTACACCTTC
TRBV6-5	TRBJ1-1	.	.	CASSFTRSEAFF	TGTGCCAGCAGTTTCACCCGTTCTGAAGCTTTCTTT
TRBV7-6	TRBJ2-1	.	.	CASSLASVNTYNEQFF	TGTGCCAGCAGCTTAGCCTCTGTAAATACCTACAATGAGCAGTTCTTC
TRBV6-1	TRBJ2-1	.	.	CASSETESSYNEQFF	TGTGCCAGCAGTGAAACAGAAAGCTCCTACAATGAGCAGTTCTTC
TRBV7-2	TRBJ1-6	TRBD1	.	CASSWTGKNSPLHF	TGTGCCAGCAGCTGGACAGGGAAGAATTCACCCCTCCACTTT
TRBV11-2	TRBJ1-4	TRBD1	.	CASSWDRVANEKLFF	TGTGCCAGCAGCTGGGACAGGGTTGCTAATGAAAAACTGTTTTTT
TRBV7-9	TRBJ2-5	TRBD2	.	CASSLGMLAVFQETQYF	TGTGCCAGCAGCTTAGGAATGCTAGCGGTTTTCCAAGAGACCCAGTACTTC
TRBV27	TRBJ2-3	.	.	CASSWPPSADTQYF	TGTGCCAGCAGTTGGCCGCCTAGCGCAGATACGCAGTATTTT
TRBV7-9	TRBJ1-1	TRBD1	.	CASSTRRLGQGAEAFF	TGTGCCAGCAGCACCCGGAGGTTGGGACAGGGGGCTGAAGCTTTCTTT
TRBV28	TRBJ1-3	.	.	CASSLGTAVGENGNTIYF	TGTGCCAGCAGTTTAGGGACGGCAGTAGGGGAGAATGGAAACACCATATATTTT
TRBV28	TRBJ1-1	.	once	CASSPRGRDTEAFF	TGTGCCAGCAGTCCCCGGGGGAGGGACACTGAAGCTTTCTTT
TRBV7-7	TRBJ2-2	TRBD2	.	CASRPLSGRTGELFF	TGTGCTAGCAGACCCCTTAGCGGGAGGACCGGGGAGCTGTTTTTT
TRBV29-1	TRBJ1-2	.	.	CSSLTGPEYGYTF	TGCAGCTCCTTAACAGGGCCCGAGTATGGCTACACCTTC
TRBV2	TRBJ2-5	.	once	CASSASRAQETQYF	TGTGCCAGCAGTGCCAGCCGAGCCCAAGAGACCCAGTACTTC
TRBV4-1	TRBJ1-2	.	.	CASSQGAGGGHYGYTF	TGCGCCAGCAGCCAAGGAGCTGGGGGCGGGCACTATGGCTACACCTTC
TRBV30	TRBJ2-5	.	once	CASTSWRQQETQYF	TGTGCCTCCACAAGTTGGCGACAGCAAGAGACCCAGTACTTC
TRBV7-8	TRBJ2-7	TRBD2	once	CASRTGRRGSHYEQYF	TGTGCCAGCAGAACTGGGAGGCGGGGGAGCCATTACGAGCAGTACTTC
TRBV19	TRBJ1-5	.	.	CASSGGGGIQPQHF	TGTGCCAGTAGTGGGGGCGGGGGGATCCAGCCCCAGCATTTT
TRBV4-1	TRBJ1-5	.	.	CASSQGQGQPQHF	TGCGCCAGCAGCCAAGGACAAGGCCAGCCCCAGCATTTT
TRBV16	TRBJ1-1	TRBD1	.	CASSHAGQGVTGEAFF	TGTGCCAGCAGCCACGCGGGACAGGGGGTCACCGGTGAAGCTTTCTTT
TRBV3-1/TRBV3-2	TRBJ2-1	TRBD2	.	CASRQHPIAGGLSDNEQFF	TGTGCCAGCAGGCAACACCCTATAGCGGGAGGGCTCTCCGACAATGAGCAGTTCTTC
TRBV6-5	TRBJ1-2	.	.	CASPSTGPRYGYTF	TGTGCCAGCCCCTCAACCGGGCCCCGATATGGCTACACCTTC
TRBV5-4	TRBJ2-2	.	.	CASSLEVSGVNGELFF	TGTGCCAGCAGCTTGGAAGTATCAGGGGTGAACGGGGAGCTGTTTTTT
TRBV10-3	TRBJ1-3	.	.	CAIKGTSSGNTIYF	TGTGCCATCAAGGGTACAAGCTCTGGAAACACCATATATTTT
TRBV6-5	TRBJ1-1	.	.	CASSTPGRREAFF	TGTGCCAGCAGTACCCCGGGACGCCGTGAAGCTTTCTTT
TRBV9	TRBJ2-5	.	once	CASSFVGSALQYF	TGTGCCAGCAGCTTCGTGGGGAGCGCCCTCCAGTACTTC
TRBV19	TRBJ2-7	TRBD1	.	CASTGQGSYEQYF	TGTGCCAGTACGGGACAGGGGAGCTACGAGCAGTACTTC
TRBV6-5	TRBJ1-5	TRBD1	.	CASSSQGAYQPQHF	TGTGCCAGCAGTTCACAGGGGGCTTATCAGCCCCAGCATTTT
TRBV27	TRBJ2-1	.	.	CASSLSGLTGKDLLYNEQFF	TGTGCCAGCAGTTTATCGGGTTTAACAGGGAAGGATCTCCTCTACAATGAGCAGTTCTTC
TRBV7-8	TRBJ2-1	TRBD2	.	CASSGTTSGGYEQFF	TGTGCCAGCAGCGGAACGACTAGCGGGGGTTATGAGCAGTTCTTC
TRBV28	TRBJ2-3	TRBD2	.	CASSLAGVTDTQYF	TGTGCCAGCAGTTTGGCGGGAGTCACAGATACGCAGTATTTT
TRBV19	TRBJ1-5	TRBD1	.	CASPGQLDQPQHF	TGTGCCAGTCCGGGACAGCTAGATCAGCCCCAGCATTTT
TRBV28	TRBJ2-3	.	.	CASSLRGVDTQYF	TGTGCCAGCAGTCTCCGCGGGGTAGATACGCAGTATTTT
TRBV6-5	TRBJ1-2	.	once	CASSYNHNRDPYTF	TGTGCCAGCAGTTACAACCATAACAGGGACCCTTACACCTTC
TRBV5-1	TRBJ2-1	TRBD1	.	CASSRLGTARYNEQFF	TGCGCCAGCAGCCGCCTAGGGACAGCACGATACAATGAGCAGTTCTTC
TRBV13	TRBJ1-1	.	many	CASSLDRGVTEAFF	TGTGCCAGCAGCTTAGATAGGGGAGTCACTGAAGCTTTCTTT
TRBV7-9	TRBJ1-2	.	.	CASSLKDSYGYTF	TGTGCCAGCAGCTTAAAGGACAGCTATGGCTACACCTTC
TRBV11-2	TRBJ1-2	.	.	CASSPTGRGYTF	TGTGCCAGCAGCCCCACGGGCAGGGGCTACACCTTC
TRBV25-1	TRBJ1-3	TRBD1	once	CASSQGTGSNSGNTIYF	TGTGCCAGCAGTCAAGGGACAGGTTCAAACTCTGGAAACACCATATATTTT
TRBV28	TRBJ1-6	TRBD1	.	CASRDRDRVSPLHF	TGTGCCAGCAGGGACCGGGACAGGGTCTCACCCCTCCACTTT